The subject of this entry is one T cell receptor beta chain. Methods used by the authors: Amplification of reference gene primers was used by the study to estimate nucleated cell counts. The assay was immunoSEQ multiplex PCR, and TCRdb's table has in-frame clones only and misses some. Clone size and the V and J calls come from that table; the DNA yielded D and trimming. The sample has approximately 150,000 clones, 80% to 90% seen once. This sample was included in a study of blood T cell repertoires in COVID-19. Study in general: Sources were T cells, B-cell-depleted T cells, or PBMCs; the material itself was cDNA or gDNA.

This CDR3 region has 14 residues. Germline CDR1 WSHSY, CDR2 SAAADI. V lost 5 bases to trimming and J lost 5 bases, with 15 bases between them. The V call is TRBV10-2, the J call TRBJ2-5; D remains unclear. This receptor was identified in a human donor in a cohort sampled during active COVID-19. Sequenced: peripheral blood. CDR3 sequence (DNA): TGCGCCAGCAGTCCGGGTAGGATCTATGAGACCCAGTACTTC. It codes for CASSPGRIYETQYF.